The T cell receptor (beta chain) described here comes from a study of control samples from healthy donors and cancer patients. This table comes from immunoSEQ multiplex PCR, and its TCRdb copy is limited to in-frame clones, with some not included. The sample gives about 77,000 clones, 85% to 95% of which show up once; approximately 5.8% is in the top ten. This receptor was obtained from an older woman in good health. The sample taken for sequencing was blood.

CDR3 in DNA: TGTGCCAGCAGCCCACGCCGGGAGGGGAACTATGGCTACACCTTC. Amino acid sequence: CASSPRREGNYGYTF. The rearrangement uses TRBV16 and TRBJ1-2, with D perhaps TRBD1 (5 bases). The CDR3 sequence is 15 residues long. V dropped 4 bases and J dropped 2 bases, with 14 bases sitting between them. CDR1 and CDR2 from the germline V gene are KGHSY and FQNENV. Filled out from reference TRBV16 and TRBJ1-2, the complete variable domain reads GEEVAQTPKHLVRGEGQKAKLYCAPIKGHSYVFWYQQVLKNEFKFLISFQNENVFDETGMPKERFSAKCLPNSPCSLEIQATKLEDSAVYFCASSPRREGNYGYTFGSGTRLTVV.